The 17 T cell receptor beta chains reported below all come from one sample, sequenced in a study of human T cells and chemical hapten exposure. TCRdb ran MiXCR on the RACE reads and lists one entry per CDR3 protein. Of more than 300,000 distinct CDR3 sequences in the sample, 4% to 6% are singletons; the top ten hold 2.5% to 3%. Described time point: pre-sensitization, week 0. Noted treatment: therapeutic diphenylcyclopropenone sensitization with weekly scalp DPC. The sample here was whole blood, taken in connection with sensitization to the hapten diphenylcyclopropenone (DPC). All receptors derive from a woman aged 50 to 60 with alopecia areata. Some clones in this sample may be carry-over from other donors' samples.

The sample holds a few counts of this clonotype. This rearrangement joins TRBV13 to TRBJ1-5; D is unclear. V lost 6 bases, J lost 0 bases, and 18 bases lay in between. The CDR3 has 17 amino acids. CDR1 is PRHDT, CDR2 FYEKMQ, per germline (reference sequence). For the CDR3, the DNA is TGTGCCAGCAGTTCCCCCCCCCGATTCAATAGCAATCAGCCCCAGCATTTT. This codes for CASSSPPRFNSNQPQHF.

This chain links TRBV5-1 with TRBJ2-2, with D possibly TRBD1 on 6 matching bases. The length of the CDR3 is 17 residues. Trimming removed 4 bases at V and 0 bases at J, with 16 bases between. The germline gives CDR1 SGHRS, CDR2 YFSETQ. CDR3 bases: TGCGCCAGCAGCACCCAGGGGCTTGCTGCGAACACCGGGGAGCTGTTTTTT. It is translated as CASSTQGLAANTGELFF.

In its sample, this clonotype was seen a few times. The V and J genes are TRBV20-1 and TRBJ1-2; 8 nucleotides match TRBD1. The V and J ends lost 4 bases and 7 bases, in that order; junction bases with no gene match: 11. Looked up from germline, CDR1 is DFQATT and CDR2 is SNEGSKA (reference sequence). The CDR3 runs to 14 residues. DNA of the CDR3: TGCAGTGCTACCGACAGGGGTGTACCCTTTGGCTACACCTTC. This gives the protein CSATDRGVPFGYTF.

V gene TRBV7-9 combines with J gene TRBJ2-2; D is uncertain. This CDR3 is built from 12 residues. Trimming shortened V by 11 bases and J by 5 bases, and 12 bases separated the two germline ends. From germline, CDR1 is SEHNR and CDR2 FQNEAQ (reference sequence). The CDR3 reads CAYRRRTGELFF. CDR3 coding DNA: TGTGCCTATAGACGCAGGACCGGGGAGCTGTTTTTT.

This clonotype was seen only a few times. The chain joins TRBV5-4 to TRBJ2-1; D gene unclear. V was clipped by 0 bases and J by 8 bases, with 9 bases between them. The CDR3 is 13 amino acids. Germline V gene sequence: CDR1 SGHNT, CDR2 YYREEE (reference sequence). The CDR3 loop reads CASSLAPRDEQFF. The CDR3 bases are TGTGCCAGCAGCTTGGCCCCGCGCGATGAGCAGTTCTTC.

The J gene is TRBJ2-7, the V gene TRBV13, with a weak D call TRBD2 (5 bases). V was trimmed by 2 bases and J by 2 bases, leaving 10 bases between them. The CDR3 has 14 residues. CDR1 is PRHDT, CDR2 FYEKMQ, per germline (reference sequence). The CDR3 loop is CASSLTTTAYEQYF. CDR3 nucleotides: TGTGCCAGCAGCTTAACGACTACCGCCTACGAGCAGTACTTC.

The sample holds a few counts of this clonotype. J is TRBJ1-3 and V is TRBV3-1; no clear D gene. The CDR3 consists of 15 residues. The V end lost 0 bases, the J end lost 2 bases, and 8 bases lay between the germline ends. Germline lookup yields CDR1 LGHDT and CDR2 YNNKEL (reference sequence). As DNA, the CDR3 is TGTGCCAGCAGCCAAGACATCTGGGCTGGAAACACCATATATTTT. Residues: CASSQDIWAGNTIYF.

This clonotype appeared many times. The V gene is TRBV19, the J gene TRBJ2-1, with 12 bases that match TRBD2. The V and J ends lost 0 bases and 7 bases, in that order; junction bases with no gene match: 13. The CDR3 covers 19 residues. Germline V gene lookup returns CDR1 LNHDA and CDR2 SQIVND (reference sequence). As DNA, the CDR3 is TGTGCCAGTAGTATAGAGCACAGAGGACTAGCGGGATATCAAAATGAGCAGTTCTTC. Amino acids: CASSIEHRGLAGYQNEQFF.

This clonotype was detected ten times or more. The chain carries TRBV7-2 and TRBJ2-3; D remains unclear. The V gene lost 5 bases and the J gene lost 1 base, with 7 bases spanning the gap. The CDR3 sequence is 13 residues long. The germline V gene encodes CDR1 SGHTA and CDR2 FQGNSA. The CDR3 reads CASSPPGTDTQYF. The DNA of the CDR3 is TGTGCCAGCAGCCCCCCTGGCACAGATACGCAGTATTTT.

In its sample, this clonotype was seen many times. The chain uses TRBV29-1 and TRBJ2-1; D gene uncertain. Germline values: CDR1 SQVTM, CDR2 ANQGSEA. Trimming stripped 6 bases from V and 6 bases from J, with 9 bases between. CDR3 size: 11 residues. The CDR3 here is CSVSKVNEQFF. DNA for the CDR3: TGCAGCGTCTCTAAAGTCAATGAGCAGTTCTTC.

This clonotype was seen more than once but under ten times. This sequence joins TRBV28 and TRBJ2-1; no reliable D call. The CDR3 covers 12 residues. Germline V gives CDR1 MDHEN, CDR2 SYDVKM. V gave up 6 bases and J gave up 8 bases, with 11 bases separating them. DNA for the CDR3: TGTGCCAGCAGCTCCTCAATCTATGAGCAGTTCTTC. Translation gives CASSSSIYEQFF.

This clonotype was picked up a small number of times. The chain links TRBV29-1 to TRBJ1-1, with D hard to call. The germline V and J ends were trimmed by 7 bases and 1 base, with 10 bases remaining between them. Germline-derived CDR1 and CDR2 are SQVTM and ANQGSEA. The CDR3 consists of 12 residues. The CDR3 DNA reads TGCAGCGCCGGTACTACGAACACTGAAGCTTTCTTT. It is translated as CSAGTTNTEAFF.

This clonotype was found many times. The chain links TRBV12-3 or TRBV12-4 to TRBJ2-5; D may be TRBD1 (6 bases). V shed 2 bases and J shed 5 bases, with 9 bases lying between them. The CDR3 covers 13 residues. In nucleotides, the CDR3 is TGTGCCAGCAGTTTATCAGGGGTGGAGACCCAGTACTTC. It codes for CASSLSGVETQYF.

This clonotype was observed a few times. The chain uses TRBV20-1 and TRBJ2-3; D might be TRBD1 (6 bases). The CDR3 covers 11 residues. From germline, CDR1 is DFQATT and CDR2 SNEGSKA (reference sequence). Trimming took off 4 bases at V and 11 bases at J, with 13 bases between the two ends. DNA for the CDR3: TGCAGTGCTAAAGCCTGGACAGAGCAGTATTTT. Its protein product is CSAKAWTEQYF.

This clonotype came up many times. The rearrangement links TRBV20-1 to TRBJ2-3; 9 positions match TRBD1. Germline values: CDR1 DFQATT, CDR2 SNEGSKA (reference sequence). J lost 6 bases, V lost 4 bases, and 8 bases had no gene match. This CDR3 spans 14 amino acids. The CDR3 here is CSATDRGKRDTQYF. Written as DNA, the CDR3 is TGCAGTGCTACGGACAGGGGAAAGAGGGATACGCAGTATTTT.

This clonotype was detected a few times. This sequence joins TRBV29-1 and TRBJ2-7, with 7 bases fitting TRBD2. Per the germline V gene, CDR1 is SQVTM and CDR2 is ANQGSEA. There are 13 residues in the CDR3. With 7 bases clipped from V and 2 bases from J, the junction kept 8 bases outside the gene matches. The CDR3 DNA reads TGCAGCGCGGTCAGCGGGACCACCTACGAGCAGTACTTC. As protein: CSAVSGTTYEQYF.

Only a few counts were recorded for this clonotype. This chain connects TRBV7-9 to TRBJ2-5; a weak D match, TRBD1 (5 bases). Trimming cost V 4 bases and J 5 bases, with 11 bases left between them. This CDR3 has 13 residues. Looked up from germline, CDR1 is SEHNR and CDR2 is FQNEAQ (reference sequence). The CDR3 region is CASSSQGFETQYF. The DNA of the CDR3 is TGTGCCAGCAGCTCTCAGGGATTTGAGACCCAGTACTTC. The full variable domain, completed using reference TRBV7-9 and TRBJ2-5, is DTGVSQNPRHKITKRGQNVTFRCDPISEHNRLYWYRQTLGQGPEFLTYFQNEAQLEKSRLLSDRFSAERPKGSFSTLEIQRTEQGDSAMYLCASSSQGFETQYFGPGTRLLVL.